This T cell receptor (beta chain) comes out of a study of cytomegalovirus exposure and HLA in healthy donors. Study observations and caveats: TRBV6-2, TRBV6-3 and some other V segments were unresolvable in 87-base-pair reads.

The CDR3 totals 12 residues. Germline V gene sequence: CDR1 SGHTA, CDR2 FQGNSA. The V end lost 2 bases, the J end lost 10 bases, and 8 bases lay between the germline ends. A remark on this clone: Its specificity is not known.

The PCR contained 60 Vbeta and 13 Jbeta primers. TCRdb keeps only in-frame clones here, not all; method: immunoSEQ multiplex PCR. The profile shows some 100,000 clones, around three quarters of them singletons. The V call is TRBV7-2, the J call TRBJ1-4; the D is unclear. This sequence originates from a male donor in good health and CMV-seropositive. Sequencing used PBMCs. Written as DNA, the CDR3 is TGTGCCAGCAGCTTACAGGTCGGAAAACTGTTTTTT. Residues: CASSLQVGKLFF.